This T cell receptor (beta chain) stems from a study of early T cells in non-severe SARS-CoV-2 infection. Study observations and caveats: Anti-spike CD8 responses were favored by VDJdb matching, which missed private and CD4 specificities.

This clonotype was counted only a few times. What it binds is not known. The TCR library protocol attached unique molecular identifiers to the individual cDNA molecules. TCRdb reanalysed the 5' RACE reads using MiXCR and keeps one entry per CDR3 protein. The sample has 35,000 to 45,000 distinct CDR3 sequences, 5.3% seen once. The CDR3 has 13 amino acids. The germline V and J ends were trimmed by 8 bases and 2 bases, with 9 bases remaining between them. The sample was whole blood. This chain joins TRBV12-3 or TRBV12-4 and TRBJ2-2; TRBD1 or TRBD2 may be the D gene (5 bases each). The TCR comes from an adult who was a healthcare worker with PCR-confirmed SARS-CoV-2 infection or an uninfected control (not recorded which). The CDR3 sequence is CASHRDNTGELFF. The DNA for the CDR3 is TGTGCCAGCCACCGGGACAACACCGGGGAGCTGTTTTTT.